The next 14 T cell receptor beta chains were all read from a single sample in a study of T cells in Graves' hyperthyroidism and ophthalmopathy. TCR beta CDR3 sequences were amplified from RNA transcripts. First-round RT-PCR of the TCR CDR3 relied on the HTBI primer set. Each CDR3 protein is one row after TCRdb ran MiXCR on the multiplex PCR reads. The sample carries almost 600,000 distinct CDR3 sequences, around 42% recorded once. The source material was peripheral blood or thyroid tissue (not recorded which). Every receptor here comes from a woman under 30 with Graves' hyperthyroidism.

This CDR3 is CASSPSRARQDNEKLFF. The CDR3 DNA is TGTGCCAGCAGCCCGAGCCGGGCCCGACAGGACAATGAAAAACTGTTTTTT. This rearrangement joins TRBV6-5 to TRBJ1-4; D possibly corresponds to TRBD1 (6 bases). Looked up from germline, CDR1 is MNHEY and CDR2 is SVGAGI. The V end was cut by 6 bases, the J end by 5 bases, with 22 bases between. This CDR3 has 17 residues.

The V gene is TRBV20-1, the J gene TRBJ2-1; the D gene is possibly TRBD2 (5 bases). Trimming took 5 bases from V and 2 from J, leaving 13 bases between them. Germline CDR1 reads DFQATT; CDR2 reads SNEGSKA (reference sequence). The length of the CDR3 is 14 residues. This CDR3 is CSALPGGTYNEQFF. The CDR3 nucleotides read TGCAGTGCTCTACCAGGAGGAACCTACAATGAGCAGTTCTTC.

As for this clonotype: A much larger clone differs from this one at a single base, so this may be a read error. Given the absence of the conserved phenylalanine or tryptophan at the CDR3 end, a read error is likely. The V and J genes are TRBV5-6 and TRBJ1-1, with D uncertain. The germline CDR1 and CDR2 sequences are SGHDT and YYEEEE. With 5 bases removed from V and 2 bases from J, the gap between germline ends came to 13 bases. The CDR3 is made up of 14 amino acids. CDR3 in amino acids: CASRWWGTNTEAFL. The CDR3 DNA reads as TGTGCCAGCAGATGGTGGGGAACAAACACTGAAGCTTTCCTT.

V usage is TRBV15 and J usage is TRBJ1-2, with 7 bases identical to TRBD1. With 0 bases clipped from V and 2 bases from J, the junction kept 12 bases outside the gene matches. The CDR3 spans 18 residues. Germline-derived CDR1 and CDR2 are LNHNV and YYDKDF (reference sequence). Here the CDR3 reads CATSRESRDSPTNYGYTF. DNA for the CDR3: TGTGCCACCAGCAGAGAGTCCCGGGACAGCCCAACAAACTATGGCTACACCTTC.

V and J are TRBV5-1 and TRBJ2-3; perhaps TRBD2 as D (5 bases). The germline V and J ends were trimmed by 2 bases and 2 bases, with 18 bases remaining between them. Germline values: CDR1 SGHRS, CDR2 YFSETQ. The CDR3 loop spans 17 amino acids. The CDR3 DNA reads as TGCGCCAGCAGCTTTCTTGGCCCCAGCGGACCCACAGATACGCAGTATTTT. Protein: CASSFLGPSGPTDTQYF.

For this clonotype: A much larger clone lies one base from this, so it may be a read error. The chain has TRBV5-5 and TRBJ1-5; TRBD1 might be the D (5 bases). V lost 4 bases and J 7 bases, leaving 15 bases between the germline ends. The CDR3 runs 14 residues. CDR1 is SGHKS, CDR2 YYEKEE, per germline (reference sequence). The CDR3 here is CASSRGVRGQPQHF. The CDR3 DNA is TGTGCCAGCAGCAGAGGGGTACGAGGGCAGCCCCAGCATTTT.

The chain carries TRBV5-1 and TRBJ2-7, with 9 nucleotides matching TRBD2. V trimming: 4 bases; J trimming: 12 bases; junction bases outside the gene matches: 2. The CDR3 sequence is 10 residues long. From germline, CDR1 is SGHRS and CDR2 YFSETQ. The CDR3 is CASSQGLAYF. The CDR3 DNA is TGCGCCAGCAGCCAGGGACTAGCGTACTTC. The whole variable domain, filled in from reference TRBV5-1 and TRBJ2-7, reads KAGVTQTPRYLIKTRGQQVTLSCSPISGHRSVSWYQQTPGQGLQFLFEYFSETQRNKGNFPGRFSGRQFSNSRSEMNVSTLELGDSALYLCASSQGLAYFGPGTRLTVT.

The V gene is TRBV10-3, the J gene TRBJ1-1; 11 nucleotides align to TRBD1. The CDR3 consists of 15 residues. Germline CDR1 is ENHRY and CDR2 is SYGVKD. Unmatched junction bases numbered 8, after V lost 6 bases and J lost 5 bases. The CDR3 DNA reads as TGTGCCATCAGGGGACAGGGGGACAGGGAAACTGAAGCTTTCTTT. It specifies CAIRGQGDRETEAFF.

This clonotype has a count of ten or more. The V call is TRBV5-1, the J call TRBJ1-1; possible D gene TRBD1, 6 bases. The CDR3 has 13 amino acids. Trimming took 5 bases from V and 5 from J, leaving 13 bases between them. Looked up from germline, CDR1 is SGHRS and CDR2 is YFSETQ. DNA for the CDR3: TGCGCCAGCAGGCAGGGGAGGGATACTGAAGCTTTCTTT. Translation gives CASRQGRDTEAFF.

This clonotype was counted many times. V gene TRBV7-3 combines with J gene TRBJ2-2; TRBD1 matches 7 bases. J was trimmed by 4 bases and V by 5 bases; bases with no gene match: 4. Germline V gives CDR1 SGHTA, CDR2 FQGTGA. This CDR3 is built from 14 residues. CDR3 amino acids: CASSTQGITGELFF. CDR3 DNA sequence: TGTGCCAGCAGCACACAGGGGATCACCGGGGAGCTGTTTTTT.

This rearrangement joins TRBV4-2 to TRBJ2-2; D is perhaps TRBD1 or TRBD2 (5 bases each). The CDR3 extends over 18 amino acids. V was clipped by 2 bases and J by 6 bases, with 22 bases between them. Germline V gene lookup returns CDR1 LGHNA and CDR2 YNFKEQ. CDR3 protein: CASSQRDPPKYPPGELFF. The CDR3 nucleotides are TGTGCCAGCAGCCAACGGGACCCCCCCAAATATCCCCCCGGGGAGCTGTTTTTT.

The V and J genes are TRBV24-1 and TRBJ1-2; TRBD1 is a possible D gene (6 bases). This CDR3 spans 14 amino acids. The germline CDR1 and CDR2 sequences are KGHDR and SFDVKD. Deletions cut 5 bases from V and 6 bases from J, with 15 bases between. CDR3 sequence (DNA): TGTGCCACCAGTGGTGGTACAGGGAAGCATGGCTACACCTTC. Translated: CATSGGTGKHGYTF.

This clonotype was seen at least ten times. The V call is TRBV4-2, the J call TRBJ1-1, with 8 bases identical to TRBD1. The CDR3 spans 15 residues. V lost 2 bases, J lost 4 bases, and 6 bases stayed unmatched. Germline CDR1 and CDR2: LGHNA and YNFKEQ. The CDR3 nucleotides are TGTGCCAGCAGCCAACCAGGGGGCCTGGGCACTGAAGCTTTCTTT. Translation gives CASSQPGGLGTEAFF.

This clonotype was counted ten times or more. J is TRBJ1-3 and V is TRBV4-1; the D is unclear. This CDR3 region has 14 residues. The germline V gene has CDR1 MGHRA and CDR2 YSYEKL. Trimming shortened V by 3 bases and J by 4 bases, and 10 bases separated the two germline ends. As DNA, the CDR3 is TGCGCCAGCAGCCATCCCCCCTCGGGAAACACCATATATTTT. As protein: CASSHPPSGNTIYF.